Listed here are 14 T cell receptor beta chains from one sample, sequenced in a study of cytomegalovirus exposure and HLA in healthy donors. It was with 60 Vbeta and 13 Jbeta primers that the PCR ran. Assay: immunoSEQ multiplex PCR; the TCRdb copy retains only in-frame clones and omits some. The sample yields approximately 150,000 clones, approximately 74% seen once. Material for sequencing was PBMCs. These TCRs come from a woman aged 25 to 39 in good health and CMV-seronegative.

This clone was recorded a few times. The chain has TRBV4-1 and TRBJ2-7; 7 bases fit TRBD1. The V and J ends lost 4 bases and 1 base, in that order; junction bases with no gene match: 7. CDR1 is MGHRA, CDR2 YSYEKL, per germline. CDR3 size: 15 residues. The CDR3 DNA follows: TGCGCCAGCAGCCGAGGGACAGTCGGGTCCTACGAGCAGTACTTC. This gives the protein CASSRGTVGSYEQYF.

This chain links TRBV19 with TRBJ1-2; D is ambiguous. Trimming took 9 bases from V and 4 from J, leaving 12 bases between them. Germline V lookup: CDR1 LNHDA, CDR2 SQIVND (reference sequence). The CDR3 totals 12 residues. CDR3 in amino acids: CASLGYRYGYTF. CDR3 sequence (DNA): TGTGCCAGCCTCGGTTACCGCTATGGCTACACCTTC.

Only a few counts were recorded for this clone. The sample carries other DNA sequences with the same CDR3. This chain links TRBV4-2 with TRBJ1-5; D is perhaps TRBD1 (6 bases). In germline, CDR1 is LGHNA, CDR2 YNFKEQ. The length of the CDR3 is 15 residues. With 3 bases removed from V and 1 base from J, the gap between germline ends came to 10 bases. The CDR3 protein is CASSQEGQSNQPQHF. The CDR3 nucleotides are TGTGCCAGCAGCCAGGAAGGACAGAGCAATCAGCCCCAGCATTTT.

V usage is TRBV15 and J usage is TRBJ2-1; the D gene is possibly TRBD1 (5 bases). The CDR3 is 13 residues long. Trimming took off 2 bases at V and 6 bases at J, with 8 bases between the two ends. Looked up from germline, CDR1 is LNHNV and CDR2 is YYDKDF (reference sequence). CDR3 region: CATSRRQFNEQFF. The CDR3 DNA is TGTGCCACCAGCAGAAGACAGTTCAATGAGCAGTTCTTC. Supplemented by reference TRBV15 and TRBJ2-1, the full variable domain reads DAMVIQNPRYQVTQFGKPVTLSCSQTLNHNVMYWYQQKSSQAPKLLFHYYDKDFNNEADTPDNFQSRRPNTSFCFLDIRSPGLGDTAMYLCATSRRQFNEQFFGPGTRLTVL.

The genes are TRBV13 and TRBJ2-3; TRBD2 aligns across 11 bases. The V and J ends lost 5 bases and 0 bases, in that order; junction bases with no gene match: 19. CDR3 size: 21 residues. Germline CDR1 reads PRHDT; CDR2 reads FYEKMQ (reference sequence). The CDR3 spells CASSPSRSLAGGPLSTDTQYF. CDR3 coding DNA: TGTGCCAGCAGCCCCTCCCGATCTCTAGCGGGGGGACCGCTTAGCACAGATACGCAGTATTTT.

This rearrangement joins TRBV7-2 to TRBJ2-3; perhaps TRBD2 as D (5 bases). Looked up from germline, CDR1 is SGHTA and CDR2 is FQGNSA. Trimming took off 3 bases at V and 8 bases at J, with 6 bases between the two ends. The CDR3 is 11 residues long. For the CDR3, the DNA is TGTGCCAGCAGCTTTGAGGGTACGCAGTATTTT. Translation gives CASSFEGTQYF.

This chain links TRBV20-1 with TRBJ2-7; D gene ambiguous. The germline V and J ends were trimmed by 3 bases and 3 bases, with 6 bases remaining between them. Germline CDR1 and CDR2: DFQATT and SNEGSKA (reference sequence). The CDR3 consists of 11 residues. CDR3 loop: CSASFHYEQYF. The CDR3, as DNA: TGCAGTGCTAGTTTTCACTACGAGCAGTACTTC.

The rearrangement joins TRBV6-5 to TRBJ1-5; D remains unclear. V shed 6 bases and J shed 12 bases, with 18 bases lying between them. The V gene's germline CDR1 is MNHEY and CDR2 SVGAGI. The CDR3 runs to 13 residues. For the CDR3, the DNA is TGTGCCAGCAGACCAGACCTAGGCACCAACCAGCATTTT. It specifies CASRPDLGTNQHF.

This clone was seen a few times. The V and J genes are TRBV27 and TRBJ2-1; D is unresolved. V was shortened by 6 bases and J by 8 bases, with 11 bases between the two germline ends. Germline CDR1 is MNHEY and CDR2 is SMNVEV (reference sequence). There are 12 residues in the CDR3. The CDR3 spells CASSPAQDEQFF. The CDR3, as DNA: TGTGCCAGCAGCCCGGCCCAGGATGAGCAGTTCTTC.

With respect to this clone: One end of the junction is discordant with germline, which a read error may explain. The chain couples TRBV15 to TRBJ2-1; D is ambiguous. The CDR3 runs 16 residues. Germline V gene lookup returns CDR1 LNHNV and CDR2 YYDKDF (reference sequence). The CDR3 is CATSGDLSRAYNEQFF. As DNA, the CDR3 is TGTGCCACCAGCGGAGACCTCTCCCGTGCCTACAATGAGCAGTTCTTC. The full variable domain, in which reference TRBV15 and TRBJ2-1 provide the parts outside the CDR3, is DAMVIQNPRYQVTQFGKPVTLSCSQTLNHNVMYWYQQKSSQAPKLLFHYYDKDFNNEADTPDNFQSRRPNTSFCFLDIRSPGLGDTAMYLCATSGDLSRAYNEQFFGPGTRLTVL.

This clone was observed once. The rearrangement joins TRBV7-9 to TRBJ1-6, with D possibly being TRBD1 (6 bases). This CDR3 is 15 amino acids long. V was pared by 5 bases and J by 7 bases, with 15 bases between. The germline CDR1 and CDR2 sequences are SEHNR and FQNEAQ (reference sequence). This chain's CDR3 is CASSQSGARNSPLHF. The DNA for the CDR3 is TGTGCCAGCAGCCAGTCAGGGGCGAGGAATTCACCCCTCCACTTT.

This clone turned up a few times. The genes are TRBV10-3 and TRBJ2-1; TRBD1 might be the D (5 bases). Germline loops: CDR1 ENHRY, CDR2 SYGVKD. CDR3 length equals 13 residues. The ends were cut back, 6 bases at V and 7 bases at J, with 13 bases in the middle. The CDR3 DNA reads TGTGCCATCAGGCGACCAGGGTTAAATGAGCAGTTCTTC. Translated, it gives CAIRRPGLNEQFF.

J is TRBJ2-2 and V is TRBV5-1; 8 bases match TRBD1. This CDR3 contains 17 residues. Germline V gives CDR1 SGHRS, CDR2 YFSETQ. V lost 4 bases and J lost 0; bases outside the gene matches: 8. CDR3 protein: CASSTNPTGANTGELFF. The CDR3 DNA sequence: TGCGCCAGCAGCACCAATCCGACAGGGGCGAACACCGGGGAGCTGTTTTTT.

V and J are TRBV7-2 and TRBJ2-1; D is ambiguous. The length of the CDR3 is 14 residues. Germline lookup yields CDR1 SGHTA and CDR2 FQGNSA. The V end was cut by 2 bases, the J end by 5 bases, with 10 bases between. Written as DNA, the CDR3 is TGTGCCAGCAGCTTATATTCTGGAGACAATGAGCAGTTCTTC. It codes for CASSLYSGDNEQFF.